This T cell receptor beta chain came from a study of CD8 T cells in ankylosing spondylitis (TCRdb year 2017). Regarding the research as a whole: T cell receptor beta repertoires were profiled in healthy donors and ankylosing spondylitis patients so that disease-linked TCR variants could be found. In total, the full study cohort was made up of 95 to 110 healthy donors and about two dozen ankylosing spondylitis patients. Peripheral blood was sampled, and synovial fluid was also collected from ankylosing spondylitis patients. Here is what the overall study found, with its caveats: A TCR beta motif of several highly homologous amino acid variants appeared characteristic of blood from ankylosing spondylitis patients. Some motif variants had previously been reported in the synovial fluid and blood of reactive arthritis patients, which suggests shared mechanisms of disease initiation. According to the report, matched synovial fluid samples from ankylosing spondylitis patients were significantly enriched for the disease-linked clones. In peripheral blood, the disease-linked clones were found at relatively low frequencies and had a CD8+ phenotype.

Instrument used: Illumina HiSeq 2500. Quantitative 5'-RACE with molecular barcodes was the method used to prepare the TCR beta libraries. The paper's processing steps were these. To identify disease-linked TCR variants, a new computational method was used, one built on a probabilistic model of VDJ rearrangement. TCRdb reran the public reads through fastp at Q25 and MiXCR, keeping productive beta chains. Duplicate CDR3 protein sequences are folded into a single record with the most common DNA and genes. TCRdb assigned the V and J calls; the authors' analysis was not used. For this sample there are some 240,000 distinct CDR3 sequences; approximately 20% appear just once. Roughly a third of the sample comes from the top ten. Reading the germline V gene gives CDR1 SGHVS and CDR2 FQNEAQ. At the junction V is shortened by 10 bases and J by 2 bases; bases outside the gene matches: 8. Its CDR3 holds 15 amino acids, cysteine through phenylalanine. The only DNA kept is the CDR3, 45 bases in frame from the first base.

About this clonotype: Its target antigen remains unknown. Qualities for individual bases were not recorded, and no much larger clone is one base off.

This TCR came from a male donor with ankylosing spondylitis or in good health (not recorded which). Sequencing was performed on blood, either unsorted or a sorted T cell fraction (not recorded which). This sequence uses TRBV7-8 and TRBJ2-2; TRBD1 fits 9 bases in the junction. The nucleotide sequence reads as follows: TGTGCCACCAGGACAGGGGTTATTAACACCGGGGAGCTGTTTTTT. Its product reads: CATRTGVINTGELFF.